The T cell receptor (beta chain) under discussion was sequenced for a study of read filtering for tumor transcriptome and immune sequencing (dated by TCRdb to 2020 to 2021). Regarding the research as a whole: The cohort consisted of 17 to 20 male and some 13 female patients, with a mean age of about 66 years and an age range of about 45 to 90. Using the same bone marrow samples, the study compared TCR repertoires obtained by targeted immune repertoire sequencing with those obtained by bulk whole-transcriptome sequencing. One main goal was a read-filtering strategy for immune repertoire data, in particular deciding whether clonotypes backed by only one read should be removed. Whole-transcriptome libraries were prepared with the TruSeq RNA Access Library Prep Kit after DNase treatment. Per sample, about 4.05 to 10.27 million TCR-region mapped reads were obtained with IR-seq, compared with only about 80 to 1,400 with RNA-seq. By revised international staging, about 8 patients were R-ISS I, some 16 were R-ISS II and about seven were R-ISS III.

Each patient had bone marrow sampled at the time of active disease. Bone marrow mononuclear cells were isolated by Ficoll-Hypaque density gradient centrifugation. To remove myeloma plasma cells, the cells were labeled with CD138 magnetic microbeads on a MACS separator, and CD138-negative cells were then collected by negative selection. Purity of the isolated cells was checked by flow cytometry on an Attune NxT using CD138 antibodies. TRIzol reagent was used to extract total RNA, which was then quantified with a NanoDrop spectrophotometer. Paired RNA-seq and IR-seq were performed on each patient's CD138-negative bone marrow sample. General findings and caveats noted by the study authors: The sorted CD138-negative fraction was composed of a mixed bone marrow immune population rather than of purified T cells. When single-read clonotypes were removed, the proportions of shared clonotypes in IR-seq and RNA-seq correlated more strongly. Compared with RNA-seq, IR-seq captured clonotypes at much higher depth and more reliably, and a smaller IR-seq throughput was enough to identify most shared clonotypes. Single-read clonotypes made up roughly 85% of clonotypes but only approximately 4% of total reads in IR-seq, compared with around 71% of clonotypes and 40% to 55% of reads in RNA-seq.

A distance of 13 bases separates the germline ends of V and J, which lose 3 bases and 7 bases respectively. The CDR3 numbers 13 residues from cysteine through phenylalanine. CDR3 DNA only is kept here, 39 bases in frame from base 1. CDR1 and CDR2 are drawn from the germline V gene: SQVTM, ANQGSEA. Starting from roughly 370 ng RNA, TCR libraries were constructed with the Immunoverse kit using molecular barcoded adaptors that cover the alpha/delta and beta/gamma chains. TCR library preparation was performed with the same RNA that was used for transcriptome sequencing. TCR libraries were sequenced on an Illumina HiSeq 4000 with 2 x 150 cycles. From the authors' description of their analysis: Using MiXCR, which included quality filtering and error correction, TCR reads were aligned to human V, D, J and C references and then assembled into CDR3 clonotypes. The tcR package in R was used for analysis of clonotype counts and gene usage diversity. For inspection of raw mapping reads, RNA-seq reads were mapped by STAR aligner version 2.5.3a onto GRCh37 of the human genome. To test how sequencing depth affects detected clonotypes, IR-seq fastq files were randomly downsampled with Seqtk 1.3. TCRdb ran its own pipeline on the public reads, namely fastp trimming at Q25 and MiXCR clone calling, and kept in-frame beta chains. Rows are unified per CDR3 protein, each entry keeping the most common DNA and genes. The V and J calls, along with clone size, are taken from TCRdb and not from the paper's own processing. This sample comprises 35,000 to 45,000 distinct CDR3 sequences, approximately 13% of them detected only once. The ten most abundant clones make up around 37% of the sample.

As to this clonotype: It has no known antigen specificity. A single base separates this from a much larger clone, so it may be a read error.

This clonotype originated in a donor aged 40 or older with multiple myeloma. Sequences were obtained from a population of CD138-negative cells sorted from bone marrow. What this sample's cell subset or site label stands for: bone marrow mononuclear cells depleted of CD138+ plasma/myeloma cells by negative magnetic selection. The rearranged chain carries TRBV29-1 and TRBJ2-1; no D segment can be confidently identified. The CDR3 has the sequence CSVDEGSWNEQFF. The DNA is as follows: TGCAGCGTTGATGAAGGGTCTTGGAATGAGCAGTTCTTC.